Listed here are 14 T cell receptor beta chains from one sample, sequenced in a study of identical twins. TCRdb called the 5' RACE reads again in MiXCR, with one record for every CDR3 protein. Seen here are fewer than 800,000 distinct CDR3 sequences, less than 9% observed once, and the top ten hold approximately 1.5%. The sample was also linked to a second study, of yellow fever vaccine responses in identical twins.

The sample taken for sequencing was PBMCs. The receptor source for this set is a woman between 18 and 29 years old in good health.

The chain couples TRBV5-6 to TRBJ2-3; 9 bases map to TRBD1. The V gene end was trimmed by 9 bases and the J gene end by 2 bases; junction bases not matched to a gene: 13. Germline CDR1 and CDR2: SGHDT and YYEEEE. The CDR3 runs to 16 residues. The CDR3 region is CAMSPGTGRNTDTQYF. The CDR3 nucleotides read TGTGCCATGAGCCCAGGGACAGGGAGGAACACAGATACGCAGTATTTT. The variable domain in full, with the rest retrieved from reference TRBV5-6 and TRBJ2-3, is DAGVTQSPTHLIKTRGQQVTLRCSPKSGHDTVSWYQQALGQGPQFIFQYYEEEERQRGNFPDRFSGHQFPNYSSELNVNALLLGDSALYLCAMSPGTGRNTDTQYFGPGTRLTVL.

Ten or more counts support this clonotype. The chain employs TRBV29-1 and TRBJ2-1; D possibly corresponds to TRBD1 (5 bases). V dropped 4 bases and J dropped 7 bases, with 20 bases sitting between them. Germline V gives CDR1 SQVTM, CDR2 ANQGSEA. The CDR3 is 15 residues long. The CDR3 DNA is TGCAGCGTTGGCCCCCCTGGCAGGGTTATGAATGAGCAGTTCTTC. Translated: CSVGPPGRVMNEQFF.

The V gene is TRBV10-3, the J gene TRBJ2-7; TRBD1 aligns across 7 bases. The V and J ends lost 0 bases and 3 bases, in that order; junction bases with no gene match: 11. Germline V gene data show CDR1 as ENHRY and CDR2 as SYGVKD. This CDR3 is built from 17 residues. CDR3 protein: CAISESRTGYGVYEQYF. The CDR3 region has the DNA TGTGCCATCAGTGAGTCCCGGACAGGATATGGGGTCTACGAGCAGTACTTC.

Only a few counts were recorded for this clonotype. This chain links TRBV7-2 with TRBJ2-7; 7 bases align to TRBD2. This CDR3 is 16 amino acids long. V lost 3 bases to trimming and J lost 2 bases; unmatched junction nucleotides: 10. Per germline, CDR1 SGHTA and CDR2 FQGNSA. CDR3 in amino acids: CASSFAGGSQPYEQYF. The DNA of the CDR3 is TGTGCCAGCAGCTTTGCCGGCGGGAGCCAACCCTACGAGCAGTACTTC.

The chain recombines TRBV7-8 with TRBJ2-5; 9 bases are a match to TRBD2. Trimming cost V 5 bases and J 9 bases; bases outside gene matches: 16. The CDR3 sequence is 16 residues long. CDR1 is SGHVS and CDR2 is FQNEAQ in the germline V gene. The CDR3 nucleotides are TGTGCCAGCAGCCCGGACCCTAGCGGGACCGTGTTGGCCCAGTACTTC. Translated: CASSPDPSGTVLAQYF.

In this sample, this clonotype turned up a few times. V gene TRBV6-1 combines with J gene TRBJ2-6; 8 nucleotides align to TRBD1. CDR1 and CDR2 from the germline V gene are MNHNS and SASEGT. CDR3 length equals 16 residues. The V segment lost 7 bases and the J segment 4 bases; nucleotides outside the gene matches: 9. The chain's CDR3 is CASTGQGSSGANVLTF. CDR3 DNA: TGTGCCAGCACCGGACAGGGATCGTCCGGGGCCAACGTCCTGACTTTC.

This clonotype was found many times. Here the CDR3 DNA reads TGTGCCAGCAGTCGACATTGGGCTAGCGGGTCCCACAATGAGCAGTTCTTC. Its protein is CASSRHWASGSHNEQFF. This chain links TRBV6-1 with TRBJ2-1; 8 bases map to TRBD2. CDR3 length: 17 residues. Per germline, CDR1 MNHNS and CDR2 SASEGT. Trimming at V came to 5 bases and at J to 5 bases, leaving 14 bases not matched to a gene.

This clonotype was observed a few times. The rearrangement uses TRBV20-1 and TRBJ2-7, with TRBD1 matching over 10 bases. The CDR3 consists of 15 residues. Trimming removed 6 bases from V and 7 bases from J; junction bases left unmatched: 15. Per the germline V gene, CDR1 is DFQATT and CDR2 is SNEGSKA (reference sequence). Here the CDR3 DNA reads TGCAGTGCCAACATTCCCGGGACAGGGGTTGGGGAGCAGTACTTC. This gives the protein CSANIPGTGVGEQYF.

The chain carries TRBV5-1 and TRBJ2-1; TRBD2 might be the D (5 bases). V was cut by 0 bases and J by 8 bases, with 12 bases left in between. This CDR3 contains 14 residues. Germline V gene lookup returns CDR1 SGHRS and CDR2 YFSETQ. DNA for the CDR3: TGCGCCAGCAGCTTGGCGGTATTCGGGGATGAGCAGTTCTTC. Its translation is CASSLAVFGDEQFF.

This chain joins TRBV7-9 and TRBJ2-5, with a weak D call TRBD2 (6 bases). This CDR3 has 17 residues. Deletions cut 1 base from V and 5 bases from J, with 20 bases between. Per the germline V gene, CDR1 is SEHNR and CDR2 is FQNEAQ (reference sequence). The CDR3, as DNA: TGTGCCAGCAGCTTAGACACAGCGGGCGTGGGGCTGGAGACCCAGTACTTC. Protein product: CASSLDTAGVGLETQYF.

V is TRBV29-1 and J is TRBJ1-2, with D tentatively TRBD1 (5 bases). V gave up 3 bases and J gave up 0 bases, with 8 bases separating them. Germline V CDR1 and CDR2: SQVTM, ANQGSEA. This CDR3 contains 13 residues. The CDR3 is CSVEVRANYGYTF. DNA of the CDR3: TGCAGCGTTGAGGTCAGGGCTAACTATGGCTACACCTTC.

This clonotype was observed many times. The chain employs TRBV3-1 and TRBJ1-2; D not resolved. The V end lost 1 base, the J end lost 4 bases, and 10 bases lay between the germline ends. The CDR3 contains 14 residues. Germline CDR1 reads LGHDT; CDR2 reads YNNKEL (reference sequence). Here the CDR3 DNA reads TGTGCCAGCAGCCAAGGATCTCACCCCTATGGCTACACCTTC. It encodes CASSQGSHPYGYTF.

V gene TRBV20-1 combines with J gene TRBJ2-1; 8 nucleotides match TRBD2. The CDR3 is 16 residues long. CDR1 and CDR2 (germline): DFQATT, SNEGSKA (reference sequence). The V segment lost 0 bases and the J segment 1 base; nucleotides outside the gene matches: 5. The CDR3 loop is CSARDPSGRSYNEQFF. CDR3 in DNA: TGCAGTGCTAGAGATCCTAGCGGGCGTTCCTACAATGAGCAGTTCTTC.

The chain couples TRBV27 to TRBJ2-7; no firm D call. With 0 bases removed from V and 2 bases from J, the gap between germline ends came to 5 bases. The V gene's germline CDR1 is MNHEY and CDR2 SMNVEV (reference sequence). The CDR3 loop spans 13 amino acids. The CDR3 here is CASSLSPTYEQYV. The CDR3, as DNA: TGTGCCAGCAGTTTATCCCCCACCTACGAGCAGTACGTC.